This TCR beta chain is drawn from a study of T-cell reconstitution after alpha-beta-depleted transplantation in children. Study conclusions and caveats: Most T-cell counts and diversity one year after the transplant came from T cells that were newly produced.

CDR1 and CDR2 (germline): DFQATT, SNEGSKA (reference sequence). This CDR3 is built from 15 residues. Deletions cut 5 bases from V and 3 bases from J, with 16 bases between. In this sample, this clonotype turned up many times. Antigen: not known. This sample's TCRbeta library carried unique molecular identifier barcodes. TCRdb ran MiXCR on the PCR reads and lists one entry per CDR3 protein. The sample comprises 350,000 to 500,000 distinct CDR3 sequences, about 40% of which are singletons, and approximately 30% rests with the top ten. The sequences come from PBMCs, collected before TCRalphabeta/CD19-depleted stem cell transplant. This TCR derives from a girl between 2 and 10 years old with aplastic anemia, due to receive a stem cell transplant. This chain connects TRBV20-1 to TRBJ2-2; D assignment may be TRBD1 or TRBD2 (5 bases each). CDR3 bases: TGCAGTGCTTTAAGGACCCTGGGGGACACCGGGGAGCTGTTTTTT. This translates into CSALRTLGDTGELFF.